Shown below are 8 T cell receptor beta chains from a single sample sequenced in a study of OX40 agonist ivuxolimab in advanced cancers. Measured with immunoSEQ multiplex PCR; TCRdb has only the in-frame clones, and not every one. Among around 53,000 clones listed, roughly 84% were seen once. Specimen: CD4+ or CD8+ T cells sorted from blood, collected in a trial of the OX40 agonist ivuxolimab. The receptors here all came from an adult with an advanced solid tumor such as melanoma, head and neck, liver or kidney cancer.

The chain recombines TRBV29-1 with TRBJ2-5, with TRBD1 matching over 8 bases. With 1 base clipped from V and 4 bases from J, the junction kept 5 bases outside the gene matches. Germline CDR1 SQVTM, CDR2 ANQGSEA. The CDR3 sequence is 14 residues long. CDR3 loop: CSVEGTGMTETQYF. The CDR3 DNA sequence: TGCAGCGTTGAAGGGACAGGGATGACAGAGACCCAGTACTTC.

The chain joins TRBV4-3 to TRBJ1-2; D is perhaps TRBD1 (5 bases). Trimming took off 2 bases at V and 7 bases at J, with 20 bases between the two ends. Germline V gene lookup returns CDR1 LGHNA and CDR2 YSLEER. The CDR3 runs to 16 residues. The DNA of the CDR3 is TGCGCCAGCAGCCAAAACGGTGGGACGGGCCAAGCTGGCTACACCTTC. This translates into CASSQNGGTGQAGYTF.

This clone was detected a few times. The chain uses TRBV5-1 and TRBJ2-7, with 9 bases aligning to TRBD2. The CDR3 length is 15 residues. Germline V gene lookup returns CDR1 SGHRS and CDR2 YFSETQ. V was clipped by 2 bases and J by 6 bases; unmatched bases: 9. The CDR3 nucleotides are TGCGCCAGCAGCTTACGAGCGGGGGGAGGAGGCGAGCAGTACTTC. This gives the protein CASSLRAGGGGEQYF.

CDR3 sequence: CASSRRLAGYGEQYF. CDR3 sequence (DNA): TGTGCCAGCAGCCGCCGACTAGCGGGGTATGGGGAGCAGTACTTC. The chain has TRBV7-3 and TRBJ2-7; 11 nucleotides match TRBD2. The CDR3 spans 15 residues. J lost 7 bases, V lost 5 bases, and 10 bases had no gene match. Germline CDR1 reads SGHTA; CDR2 reads FQGTGA.

The J gene is TRBJ2-3, the V gene TRBV7-9; 12 positions agree with TRBD2. CDR1 is SEHNR, CDR2 FQNEAQ, per germline (reference sequence). There are 17 residues in the CDR3. Losses at the gene ends were 5 bases for V and 5 bases for J; bases not matched to a gene: 11. CDR3 amino acids: CASSRLLAGGIGDTQYF. As DNA, the CDR3 is TGTGCCAGCAGCAGGCTACTAGCGGGGGGCATTGGAGATACGCAGTATTTT.

The rearrangement uses TRBV27 and TRBJ1-2, with 10 bases matching TRBD1. Trimming cost V 2 bases and J 3 bases; bases outside gene matches: 3. The CDR3 covers 15 residues. Germline CDR1 and CDR2: MNHEY and SMNVEV (reference sequence). CDR3 in DNA: TGTGCCAGCAGTTTAGGGGGACAGGGGTACTATGGCTACACCTTC. This gives the protein CASSLGGQGYYGYTF.

This clone has a handful of counts. V and J are TRBV20-1 and TRBJ1-1, with no clear D. The germline V gene has CDR1 DFQATT and CDR2 SNEGSKA (reference sequence). The V and J ends lost 3 bases and 3 bases respectively, with 5 bases between them. The CDR3 length is 11 residues. The CDR3 reads CSARRDTEAFF. The DNA of the CDR3 is TGCAGTGCTAGGAGGGACACTGAAGCTTTCTTT.

The chain employs TRBV21-1 and TRBJ2-2; the table's D gene call, TRBD2, was not cross checked with the DNA. TRBV21-1 represents a pseudogene. The CDR3 is 15 amino acids. CDR3: CASRYLLANTGELFF. The CDR3 DNA reads TGTGCCAGCAGGTATCTACTAGCGAACACCGGGGAGCTGTTTTTT.